This TCR beta chain was profiled in a study of T-cell memory formation after mild COVID-19. Study findings and constraints: Pre-infection memory showed some responding clones, and this suggested that cross-reactive memory joined. Among clones contracting day 15 to 85, CD4/CD8 was balanced, whereas later expanders leaned CD4+.

cDNA libraries for TCR alpha and TCR beta, carrying sample barcodes and UMIs, came from 5'RACE with constant-segment primers. MiXCR was run by TCRdb on the 5' RACE reads, yielding one entry per CDR3 protein. The sample holds about 400,000 distinct CDR3 sequences; 20% to 25% are singletons and the top ten take roughly 9.7%. Germline-derived CDR1 and CDR2 are KGHSH and LQKENI. CDR3 size: 16 residues. V gave up 1 base and J gave up 1 base, with 11 bases separating them. This clonotype was seen more than once but under ten times. Antigen: not known. Sequenced sample: PBMCs or a T cell subset sorted from them (not recorded which). This rearrangement joins TRBV18 to TRBJ2-4; D gene uncertain. The TCR originated in an adult woman who had mild COVID-19 (a few samples of this study predate the infection). Cell type and time point are not known. CDR3 DNA: TGTGCCAGCTCACCACTCTTGGCTCCGGCCAAAAACATTCAGTACTTC. It specifies CASSPLLAPAKNIQYF.